This T cell receptor (beta chain) was found in a study of cytomegalovirus exposure and HLA in healthy donors. PCR primers comprised 60 Vbeta and 13 Jbeta primers. Clones were sequenced by immunoSEQ multiplex PCR, and TCRdb holds only the in-frame ones, with some missing. This sample carries about 120,000 clones, roughly four fifths of them seen once, and the ten largest clones take roughly 1.6%. Overall study results and limits: TCR beta V- and J-gene trimming, according to a later analysis, was linked to a missense DCLRE1C variant.

Germline CDR1 is SGHRS and CDR2 is YFSETQ. The CDR3 loop spans 14 amino acids. The V and J ends lost 2 bases and 1 base respectively, with 9 bases between them. At sampling all donors were nominally healthy, likely with unrecorded immune exposures. A note on this clone: The antigen remains undetermined.

The chain joins TRBV5-1 to TRBJ1-1, with a tentative D call TRBD1 (5 bases). This receptor was taken from a woman aged 18-29 years in good health and CMV-seronegative. Sequenced: PBMCs. CDR3 nucleotide sequence: TGCGCCAGCAGCTTTTCTACAGGGAACACTGAAGCTTTCTTT. Translated, it gives CASSFSTGNTEAFF. Full variable domain (missing parts from reference TRBV5-1 and TRBJ1-1): KAGVTQTPRYLIKTRGQQVTLSCSPISGHRSVSWYQQTPGQGLQFLFEYFSETQRNKGNFPGRFSGRQFSNSRSEMNVSTLELGDSALYLCASSFSTGNTEAFFGQGTRLTVV.